A selection of T cell receptor beta chains follows, all from one sample in a study of T cell responses to AZD1222 COVID-19 vaccine. Measured with immunoSEQ multiplex PCR; TCRdb has only the in-frame clones, and not every one. There are more than 150,000 clones in the sample; just over 90% occur only once, and 3.4% lies in the top ten. The sample consisted of peripheral blood, taken 28 days after the second AZD1222 dose. Source of these receptors: an adult who received the AZD1222 COVID-19 vaccine. The CDR3 runs from the conserved cysteine through the conserved F or W. Each record gives: V gene, D gene, J gene, clone size, CDR3 protein, CDR3 DNA. A D gene is named only where the DNA matches it firmly. For some rows the clone size is stated as once, few or many, or as a class when expanded; others skip it.

>TRBV28|TRBD1|TRBJ2-4|once
CASRSGTVAKNIQYF
TGTGCCAGCAGATCTGGGACAGTAGCCAAAAACATTCAGTACTTC
>TRBV19|NA|TRBJ2-5|NA
CASSIGGQETQYF
TGTGCCAGTAGTATAGGTGGGCAAGAGACCCAGTACTTC
>TRBV28|NA|TRBJ1-5|once
CASSSLGVYSNQPQHF
TGTGCCAGCAGTTCTCTAGGGGTGTATAGCAATCAGCCCCAGCATTTT
>TRBV11-3|NA|TRBJ2-1|NA
CASSLGNNEQFF
TGTGCCAGCAGCTTAGGAAACAATGAGCAGTTCTTC
>TRBV18|TRBD2|TRBJ2-1|NA
CASSPSGSSYEQFF
TGTGCCAGCTCACCTAGCGGGAGTAGCTATGAGCAGTTCTTC
>TRBV10-3|NA|TRBJ2-5|NA
CATGPFETQYF
TGTGCCACCGGGCCCTTTGAGACCCAGTACTTC
>TRBV14|NA|TRBJ1-6|NA
CASSQLKPGTSVGTLHF
TGTGCCAGCAGCCAACTTAAACCAGGGACCTCCGTTGGGACCCTCCACTTT
>TRBV7-8|TRBD1|TRBJ1-4|NA
CASSFSGGATNEKLFF
TGTGCCAGCAGCTTCTCAGGGGGGGCAACTAATGAAAAACTGTTTTTT
>TRBV2|TRBD2|TRBJ2-7|NA
CASSGLAPTYEQYF
TGTGCCAGCAGTGGACTAGCGCCAACCTACGAGCAGTACTTC
>TRBV7-3|NA|TRBJ2-1|once
CASSLGVHGSRWEQFF
TGTGCCAGCAGCCTCGGGGTCCACGGGAGTCGCTGGGAGCAGTTCTTC
>TRBV6-5|TRBD2|TRBJ2-7|NA
CASSYSMQLAAYEQYF
TGTGCCAGCAGTTACTCGATGCAACTAGCGGCCTACGAGCAGTACTTC
>TRBV18|NA|TRBJ1-5|NA
CASSPLVLTGGNQPQHF
TGTGCCAGCTCACCATTAGTCCTCACCGGCGGCAATCAGCCCCAGCATTTT
>TRBV28|NA|TRBJ2-5|NA
CASSASYRVQETQYF
TGTGCCAGCAGTGCCTCTTACAGGGTCCAAGAGACCCAGTACTTC
>TRBV10-1|NA|TRBJ1-1|NA
CASSPIPNTEAFF
TGCGCCAGCAGCCCAATTCCGAACACTGAAGCTTTCTTT
>TRBV28|TRBD1|TRBJ1-5|NA
CASSLGQGARGRQPQHF
TGTGCCAGCAGTCTGGGACAGGGGGCGCGGGGTAGGCAGCCCCAGCATTTT
>TRBV9|TRBD2|TRBJ2-7|NA
CASSESGLAYEQYF
TGTGCCAGCAGCGAATCGGGACTAGCCTACGAGCAGTACTTC
>TRBV11-1|TRBD1|TRBJ1-2|NA
CASSSRDRGSASYTF
TGTGCCAGCAGCTCAAGGGACAGGGGGAGCGCAAGCTACACCTTC
>TRBV4-1|NA|TRBJ2-1|NA
CASSQDVRRGGSYNEQFF
TGCGCCAGCAGCCAAGATGTGCGCAGGGGTGGATCCTACAATGAGCAGTTCTTC
>TRBV6-5|TRBD2|TRBJ2-7|NA
CASTLQAGRSEQYF
TGTGCCAGCACTCTACAAGCGGGGAGGAGCGAGCAGTACTTC
>TRBV7-3|NA|TRBJ1-1|NA
CASSLGPGREAFF
TGTGCCAGCAGCTTAGGGCCAGGGAGAGAAGCTTTCTTT
>TRBV28|TRBD2|TRBJ2-7|NA
CASSLQLAGGAREQYF
TGTGCCAGCAGTTTACAACTAGCGGGAGGGGCTCGCGAGCAGTACTTC
>TRBV6-5|NA|TRBJ1-1|NA
CASSYGSNTEAFF
TGTGCCAGCAGTTACGGCAGCAACACTGAAGCTTTCTTT
>TRBV24-1|NA|TRBJ1-1|NA
CATSPRGDTEAFF
TGTGCCACCAGTCCCAGGGGTGACACTGAAGCTTTCTTT
>TRBV2|TRBD1|TRBJ1-1|once
CASTQGAFSTEAFF
TGTGCCAGCACACAGGGGGCGTTTAGCACTGAAGCTTTCTTT
>TRBV5-1|NA|TRBJ2-1|NA
CASSSGYGEFF
TGCGCCAGCAGCTCCGGGTACGGTGAGTTCTTC
>TRBV9|TRBD1|TRBJ2-2|NA
CASTRAGGTGELFF
TGTGCCAGCACCCGAGCAGGGGGAACCGGGGAGCTGTTTTTT
>TRBV6-5|NA|TRBJ1-2|NA
CASSSHTRPEGYTF
TGTGCCAGCAGTTCCCATACACGGCCCGAGGGCTACACCTTC
>TRBV19|TRBD1|TRBJ1-6|NA
CASRKPGQYNSPLHF
TGTGCCAGTAGAAAACCGGGACAGTATAATTCACCCCTCCACTTT
>TRBV25-1|NA|TRBJ2-1|NA
CASNRGGSSYNEQFF
TGTGCCAGCAACAGGGGGGGAAGCTCCTACAATGAGCAGTTCTTC
>TRBV28|NA|TRBJ1-1|few
CASSYTRGASTEAFF
TGTGCCAGCAGTTATACCAGGGGCGCAAGCACTGAAGCTTTCTTT
>TRBV10-1|TRBD1|TRBJ2-2|NA
CASSETRTGRTGELFF
TGCGCCAGCAGTGAGACTAGGACAGGAAGGACCGGGGAGCTGTTTTTT
>TRBV5-1|NA|TRBJ2-2|NA
CASSWPWGTGELFFSGTGELFF
NA
>TRBV5-1|TRBD1|TRBJ1-2|NA
CASSSRQGAPEGYTF
TGCGCCAGCAGCTCGAGACAGGGGGCCCCGGAGGGCTACACCTTC
>TRBV5-1|NA|TRBJ2-6|NA
CASLSGANVLTF
TGCGCCAGTCTATCTGGGGCCAACGTCCTGACTTTC
>TRBV6-5|NA|TRBJ1-1|NA
CASSLPNTEAFF
TGTGCCAGCAGTTTGCCAAACACTGAAGCTTTCTTT
>TRBV19|TRBD1|TRBJ1-2|once
CATRDTGEGGYTF
TGTGCCACCAGAGACACAGGGGAGGGTGGCTACACCTTC
>TRBV2|TRBD1|TRBJ2-1|NA
CASSATGGENEQFF
TGTGCCAGCAGTGCGACAGGGGGCGAGAATGAGCAGTTCTTC
>TRBV4-3|TRBD1|TRBJ2-4|NA
CASSQDRGTGENIQYF
TGCGCCAGCAGCCAAGATCGGGGGACAGGGGAAAACATTCAGTACTTC
>TRBV5-8|NA|TRBJ2-6|NA
CASSTTGTGANVLTF
TGTGCCAGCAGCACCACAGGGACTGGGGCCAACGTCCTGACTTTC
>TRBV28|NA|TRBJ2-1|NA
CASSSEGEQFF
TGTGCCAGCAGTTCGGAGGGGGAGCAGTTCTTC
>TRBV10-3|TRBD1|TRBJ2-5|NA
CAIGSDRGAGETQYF
TGTGCCATCGGGTCGGACAGGGGGGCAGGGGAGACCCAGTACTTC
>TRBV6-5|NA|TRBJ2-4|once
CASSYGTGKAKNIQYF
TGTGCCAGCAGTTACGGGACGGGAAAAGCCAAAAACATTCAGTACTTC
>TRBV11-2|NA|TRBJ2-3|NA
CASSLTGLTGTQYF
TGTGCCAGCAGCTTGACAGGCCTCACAGGTACGCAGTATTTT
>TRBV6-2/TRBV6-3|NA|TRBJ2-5|many
CASSYFPRRQIQETQYF
TGTGCCAGCAGTTACTTTCCGAGGAGACAGATCCAAGAGACCCAGTACTTC
>TRBV6-5|NA|TRBJ1-6|NA
CASRSLGGLALHF
TGTGCCAGCAGGTCTCTTGGGGGCTTGGCCCTCCACTTT